Listed below are T cell receptor beta chains from one sample, sequenced in a study of T cell responses to AZD1222 COVID-19 vaccine. Repertoires were generated with immunoSEQ multiplex PCR, while TCRdb's copy carries only in-frame clones and drops some. The sample consists of about 100,000 clones, 80% to 95% of them appearing once. Sequenced here: peripheral blood, sampled on day 0 of AZD1222 vaccination. These receptors originate from an adult in good health. CDR3s include the opening cysteine and the closing phenylalanine or tryptophan. The D gene is left open where the match is weak. Some rows have no size entry. The others give once, few or many, or a class for an expanded clone.

clone_size	v_call	cdr3_length	d_call	j_call	cdr3_nt	cdr3_aa
few	TRBV5-1	14	.	TRBJ1-2	TGCGCCAGCAGCTTAACAGGGTTTGTCGATGGCTACACCTTC	CASSLTGFVDGYTF
.	TRBV18	16	.	TRBJ2-6	TGTGCCAGCTCCACAGGACAGTTCTCTGGGGCCAACGTCCTGACTTTC	CASSTGQFSGANVLTF
.	TRBV10-2	13	TRBD1	TRBJ1-5	TGCGCCACCCGGGACAGGGGTAATCAGCCCCAGCATTTT	CATRDRGNQPQHF
.	TRBV6-5	14	TRBD1	TRBJ2-5	TGTGCCAGCAGTTACCAGGGGGCGGGGAAGACCCAGTACTTC	CASSYQGAGKTQYF
.	TRBV7-3	14	.	TRBJ2-2	TGTGCCAGCAGCTTATCTAGGGGCACCGGGGAGCTGTTTTTT	CASSLSRGTGELFF
.	TRBV28	16	.	TRBJ1-5	TGTGCCAGCAGCAACAAAAGGGGGTTTAGCAATCAGCCCCAGCATTTT	CASSNKRGFSNQPQHF
.	TRBV11-2	15	.	TRBJ2-6	TGTGCCAGCAGCTTAATAGTCTCTGGGGCCAACGTCCTGACTTTC	CASSLIVSGANVLTF
few	TRBV10-2	14	.	TRBJ1-5	TGCGCCAGCAGTGACAGGGCGAGCAATCAGCCCCAGCATTTT	CASSDRASNQPQHF
once	TRBV7-3	13	.	TRBJ1-3	TGTGCCAGCAGCTCTGTTCCTGGAAACACCATATATTTT	CASSSVPGNTIYF
.	TRBV6-1	15	.	TRBJ2-2	TGTGCCAGCAGTGAAGACTGGCGAAGGAACGGGGAGCTGTTTTTT	CASSEDWRRNGELFF
once	TRBV27	16	TRBD2	TRBJ2-1	TGTGCCAGCAGTTTATCCGGGGGGTACCTTTACAATGAGCAGTTCTTC	CASSLSGGYLYNEQFF
.	TRBV5-5	17	TRBD2	TRBJ2-3	TGTGCCAGCAGCCGGTGGACTAGCGGGAGTTATATAGATACGCAGTATTTT	CASSRWTSGSYIDTQYF
.	TRBV12-3/TRBV12-4	13	.	TRBJ1-1	TGTGCCAGCAGTTTAGGCGGAAGCACTGAAGCTTTCTTT	CASSLGGSTEAFF
.	TRBV18	17	TRBD2	TRBJ2-3	TGTGCCAGCTGGCCCGGGTCTGGGCGGGAGTACACAGATACGCAGTATTTT	CASWPGSGREYTDTQYF
.	TRBV11-2	17	.	TRBJ2-2	TGTGCCAGCAGCTTAGTTCGGGACGGATCGAACACCGGGGAGCTGTTTTTT	CASSLVRDGSNTGELFF
.	TRBV19	15	TRBD1	TRBJ2-3	TGTGCCAGCCGCTTGTCGGGACAGGGGATAGATACGCAGTATTTT	CASRLSGQGIDTQYF
.	TRBV7-3	14	.	TRBJ2-1	TGTGCCAGCAGTGGGAGTTCCGGCTACAATGAGCAGTTCTTC	CASSGSSGYNEQFF
.	TRBV19	17	TRBD1	TRBJ1-2	TGTGCCAGTACCTTCCGAGACAGGGCTTCAGATAGCTATGGCTACACCTTC	CASTFRDRASDSYGYTF
.	TRBV7-2	13	.	TRBJ2-5	TGTGCCAGCTCGATGCCCCCAGGGGAGACCCAGTACTTC	CASSMPPGETQYF
.	TRBV28	16	.	TRBJ1-4	TGTGCCAGCAGTTTGGGTAGGGAAGGGACTAATGAAAAACTGTTTTTT	CASSLGREGTNEKLFF
.	TRBV11-2	14	.	TRBJ2-1	TGTGCCAGCAGCTTAGGGCTCAGTGGGAATGAGCAGTTCTTC	CASSLGLSGNEQFF
.	TRBV7-9	17	.	TRBJ2-4	TGTGCCAGCAGCCCAAACAGGGAGCAAATGGCCAAAAACATTCAGTACTTC	CASSPNREQMAKNIQYF
.	TRBV3-1/TRBV3-2	13	.	TRBJ1-1	TGTGCCAGCAGCCAAGACAGGGGCACTGAAGCTTTCTTT	CASSQDRGTEAFF
.	TRBV9	15	.	TRBJ2-2	TGTGCCAGCAGCGTAGCTGGAGGAAACACCGGGGAGCTGTTTTTT	CASSVAGGNTGELFF
.	TRBV21-1	16	.	TRBJ2-1	TGTGCCAGCAGCAACACCCGGGACAGGGCCCCAAATGAGCAGTTCTTC	CASSNTRDRAPNEQFF
.	TRBV4-2	15	.	TRBJ1-5	TGTGCCAGCAGCCAAGATTATGGGGGAAATCAGCCCCAGCATTTT	CASSQDYGGNQPQHF
few	TRBV27	14	.	TRBJ2-7	TGTGCCAGCAGTTTCGGACAGTCGTCCTACGAGCAGTACTTC	CASSFGQSSYEQYF
.	TRBV27	15	TRBD1	TRBJ1-5	TGTGCCAGCAGTTTATCGTCGCAGGGGGTACAGCCCCAGCATTTT	CASSLSSQGVQPQHF
.	TRBV5-4	16	TRBD1	TRBJ2-7	TGTGCCAGCAGCCGACGCGGGACAGGGCACTCCTACGAGCAGTACTTC	CASSRRGTGHSYEQYF
.	TRBV27	14	.	TRBJ2-3	TGTGCCAGCGGCGCGGCATCTAGCACAGATACGCAGTATTTT	CASGAASSTDTQYF
.	TRBV28	15	TRBD2	TRBJ2-3	TGTGCCAGCACCCCGTCGGGGCCGGGAGGGGATACGCAGTATTTT	CASTPSGPGGDTQYF
.	TRBV28	13	.	TRBJ1-1	TGTGCCAGCAGTTTAGGGCGGTTCAATGGGGCTTTCTTT	CASSLGRFNGAFF
.	TRBV27	15	.	TRBJ1-6	TGTGCCAGCAGTCCCGTCAGCTCCTATAATTCACCCCTCCACTTT	CASSPVSSYNSPLHF
.	TRBV6-5	12	TRBD1	TRBJ1-2	TGTGCCAGCAGGGGGACAGGGTATGGCTACACCTTC	CASRGTGYGYTF
once	TRBV10-3	15	TRBD1	TRBJ2-7	TGTGCCATCAGTGATTTGGACAGGGGTTTCTACGAGCAGTACTTC	CAISDLDRGFYEQYF
.	TRBV5-1	16	TRBD2	TRBJ2-7	TGCGCCAGCAGCTTGGCCTTGGTAGCGGGATCCTACGAGCAGTACTTC	CASSLALVAGSYEQYF
.	TRBV2	14	.	TRBJ1-1	TGTGCCAGCGGGGGGGGGACCATGAACACTGAAGCTTTCTTT	CASGGGTMNTEAFF
.	TRBV10-1	16	.	TRBJ1-3	TGCGCCAGCAGTGAATTTGACGGGATCTCTGGAAACACCATATATTTT	CASSEFDGISGNTIYF
.	TRBV19	16	TRBD1	TRBJ2-6	TGTGCCACAGGGGGGACAGGGTGGACTGGGGCCAACGTCCTGACTTTC	CATGGTGWTGANVLTF
.	TRBV15	17	TRBD1	TRBJ1-5	TGTGCCACCAGCAGAGATAGAGGGACAGGGGGCAATCAGCCCCAGCATTTT	CATSRDRGTGGNQPQHF
.	TRBV30	16	.	TRBJ2-2	TGTGCCTGGACGACCCAGGGGGCGGGAGTGGCCGGGGAGCTGTTTTTT	CAWTTQGAGVAGELFF
.	TRBV11-2	15	.	TRBJ1-5	TGTGCCAGCAGCTTAGGTCCGGACCAGGGGCAGCCCCAGCATTTT	CASSLGPDQGQPQHF